The subject of this entry is one TCR beta chain. This record belongs to a study of blood T cell repertoires in COVID-19. Study background: Samples representing acute and convalescent COVID-19 were sourced from the United States, Italy and Spain.

Germline lookup yields CDR1 SGHRS and CDR2 YFSETQ. The CDR3 consists of 15 residues. V lost 3 bases, J lost 0 bases, and 10 bases lay in between. In the original processing: Reference gene primers were amplified, and this amplification served to estimate nucleated cell counts. Libraries were prepared by immunoSEQ multiplex PCR; TCRdb keeps only in-frame clonotypes and omits some of them. V and J calls and clone size are copied from that table; D and trimming were computed from the DNA. The sample records 250,000 to 350,000 clones, more than 70% being singletons. Allocation to cohorts depended on clinical history reported by the participants. Symptom resolution, clearance, or two negative PCRs marked donors in Cohort 3 as recovered.

Sequencing was carried out using PBMCs or T cells enriched from blood (not recorded which). The chain has TRBV5-1 and TRBJ1-3; maybe TRBD1 (6 bases). The sequence derives from a woman aged 25 to 45 who had recovered from COVID-19. The CDR3 nucleotides read TGCGCCAGCAGCTACGGACAGAGCTCTGGAAACACCATATATTTT. Translation gives CASSYGQSSGNTIYF.